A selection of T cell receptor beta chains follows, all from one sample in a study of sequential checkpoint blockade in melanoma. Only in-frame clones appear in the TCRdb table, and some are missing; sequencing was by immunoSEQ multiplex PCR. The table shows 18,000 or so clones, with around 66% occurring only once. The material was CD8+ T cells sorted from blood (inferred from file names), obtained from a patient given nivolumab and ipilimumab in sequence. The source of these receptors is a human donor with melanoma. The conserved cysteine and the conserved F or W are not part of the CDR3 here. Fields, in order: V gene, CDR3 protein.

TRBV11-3 ASSSLGGTGSYEQY
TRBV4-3 ASSQEHRGYYGYT
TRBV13 ASSFRSGLAEETQY
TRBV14 ASSETGDGAF
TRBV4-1 ASSQEASGNYEQY
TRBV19 ASSIGTGDNQPQH
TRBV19 ASSFTGGLSSYEQY
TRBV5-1 ASSFKGGSYEQY
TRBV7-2 ASSSEREARSEQY
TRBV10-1 ASSEVGQTYEQY
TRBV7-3 ASSLEASGRPYNEQF
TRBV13 ASSPIGLSYEQY
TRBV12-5 ASGFDPHPDRPWNERLF
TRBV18 ASSRAGGAESYTEAF
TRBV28 ASSFSGEVFSSRNTIY
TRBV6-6 ASSARGSITDTQY
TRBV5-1 ASSETGMNTEAF
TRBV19 ASSIGGGEETQY
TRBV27 ASSLSTGHYGYT
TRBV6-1 ASSEWGGFGNQPQH
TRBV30 AWSVRDRGPEKLF
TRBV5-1 ASSLGAGETSYEQY
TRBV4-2 ASTPTSGREQF
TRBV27 ASSLSILAGGFPTIGQF
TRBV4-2 ASSPGQTYNEQF
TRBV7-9 ASSLIQGLANYDYT
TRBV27 ASSFMETQY
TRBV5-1 ASSPIPGTGVNQPQH
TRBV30 AAAGMNTEAF
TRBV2 ASSEGGANYGYT
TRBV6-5 ASSYTTATPYNEQF
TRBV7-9 ASSAIGQREAPYNEQF
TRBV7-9 ASSLTGRRNEQY
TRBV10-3 AIRGLAGGSLFDEQF
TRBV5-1 ASSLVLQGAYNNEQF
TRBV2 ASRGQYYGYT
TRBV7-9 ASSLAEASWGRTDTQY
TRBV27 ASSSPARSKNIQY
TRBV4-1 ASSQVQEGPYEQY
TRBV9 ASSTRIEGGGGNEQF
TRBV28 ASSLGQGVYEQY
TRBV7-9 ASSPTTGGTQY
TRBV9 ASSQGQGGNQPQH
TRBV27 ASSEWRDTGELF
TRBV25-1 ASSETARDYGYT
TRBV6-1 ASSEEDRVLNQPQH
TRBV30 AWSQGLAGYNEQF
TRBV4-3 ASSQAPQEDSTDTQY
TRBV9 ASSVWIDSPGELF
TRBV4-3 ASSQDSGDTDTQY
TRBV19 ASSTNPGTNQPQH
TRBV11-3 ASFKETSGALRTDTQY
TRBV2 ASGGTGVQNIQY
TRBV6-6 ASSWAGYEQY